This TCR beta chain is from a study of blood T cell repertoires in COVID-19. Study-level information: T cells, B-cell-depleted T cells, or PBMCs provided the cDNA or gDNA that served as material.

Authors' methods: The authors estimated nucleated cell counts from reference gene primer amplification. Sequencing was performed with immunoSEQ multiplex PCR; in TCRdb, only in-frame clones are kept and a portion is missing. V, J and clone size are taken as reported in that table, and D and trimming were inferred from the DNA itself. This table holds nearly 90,000 clones, roughly 87% found once. This clone was recorded only once. The sequence was obtained from a man between 18 and 35 years old with COVID-19, enrolled during active disease. The sample consisted of peripheral blood.

The CDR3 is CASSPTGGDSGNTIYF. The CDR3 DNA reads as TGTGCCAGCAGCCCGACAGGGGGAGACTCTGGAAACACCATATATTTT. V gene TRBV4-2 combines with J gene TRBJ1-3; 9 nucleotides align to TRBD1. The V segment lost 4 bases and the J segment 0 bases; nucleotides outside the gene matches: 4. Looked up from germline, CDR1 is LGHNA and CDR2 is YNFKEQ. CDR3 size: 16 residues.